The 22 T cell receptor beta chains below all came from one sample that was sequenced in a study of shared clonotypes between healthy human individuals. Measured with immunoSEQ multiplex PCR; TCRdb has only the in-frame clones, and not every one. The data show about a million clones, with around 76% seen just once and 1.2% to 1.5% held by the top ten. Input material: memory CD4+ T cells sorted from blood. Documented subset: CD45RA-negative fraction. These receptors all stem from a man aged 18 to 35 in good health.

The chain employs TRBV2 and TRBJ2-1; weak D call: TRBD1 (6 bases). The CDR3 is 16 residues long. Trimming shortened V by 3 bases and J by 0 bases, and 12 bases separated the two germline ends. CDR1 is SNHLY, CDR2 FYNNEI, per germline. The CDR3 coding sequence is TGTGCCAGCAGTGAGGGACAACGGAGCTCCTACAATGAGCAGTTCTTC. Encoded protein: CASSEGQRSSYNEQFF.

The gene calls are TRBV11-3 and TRBJ2-4, with D maybe TRBD2 (6 bases). The germline V gene has CDR1 SGHNT and CDR2 YENEEA. This CDR3 comprises 14 residues. V lost 1 base to trimming and J lost 3 bases, with 7 bases between them. DNA of the CDR3: TGTGCCAGCAGCTTAGGCGGGGACAAAAACATTCAGTACTTC. Its translation is CASSLGGDKNIQYF.

This clone was picked up one time. The V gene is TRBV6-1, the J gene TRBJ2-1; 7 nucleotides match TRBD2. V was pared by 11 bases and J by 7 bases, with 14 bases of the junction left unmatched. The CDR3 is 14 residues long. Germline loops: CDR1 MNHNS, CDR2 SASEGT. CDR3 in amino acids: CACNLPGGWNEQFF. The CDR3 nucleotides read TGTGCCTGCAACCTCCCCGGGGGGTGGAATGAGCAGTTCTTC.

This clone was detected once. Additional DNA sequences in this sample encode the identical CDR3. This chain connects TRBV6-5 to TRBJ1-5; maybe TRBD1 (6 bases). CDR3 length: 13 amino acids. Trimming shortened V by 10 bases and J by 0 bases, and 10 bases separated the two germline ends. Germline V gives CDR1 MNHEY, CDR2 SVGAGI. The CDR3 sequence is CATQGSSNQPQHF. The CDR3 bases are TGTGCCACCCAGGGGAGTAGCAATCAGCCCCAGCATTTT.

This rearrangement joins TRBV28 to TRBJ1-5; D is unclear. Germline V gives CDR1 MDHEN, CDR2 SYDVKM. The CDR3 consists of 18 residues. The V gene lost 4 bases and the J gene lost 0 bases, with 19 bases spanning the gap. In DNA, the CDR3 is TGTGCCAGCAGTTCACCTCTAGTTACGGTTTATAGCAATCAGCCCCAGCATTTT. This encodes CASSSPLVTVYSNQPQHF. The full variable domain, with the rest looked up from reference TRBV28 and TRBJ1-5, is DVKVTQSSRYLVKRTGEKVFLECVQDMDHENMFWYRQDPGLGLRLIYFSYDVKMKEKGDIPEGYSVSREKKERFSLILESASTNQTSMYLCASSSPLVTVYSNQPQHFGDGTRLSIL.

The chain is built from TRBV5-4 and TRBJ1-2, with TRBD1 matching 8 bases. The V and J ends lost 5 bases and 4 bases, in that order; junction bases with no gene match: 7. Looked up from germline, CDR1 is SGHNT and CDR2 is YYREEE (reference sequence). CDR3 length: 14 residues. The DNA of the CDR3 is TGTGCCAGCAGTCGTGGACAGGGAAGCTATGGCTACACCTTC. The encoded protein is CASSRGQGSYGYTF.

The sample holds a few counts of this clone. The chain employs TRBV4-1 and TRBJ2-7; TRBD1 aligns across 7 bases. Germline-derived CDR1 and CDR2 are MGHRA and YSYEKL. Germline trimming cut 6 bases from V and 1 base from J; bases unmatched to any gene: 6. The CDR3 covers 14 residues. CDR3 protein: CASSAMGQSYEQYF. The CDR3 nucleotides are TGCGCCAGCAGTGCCATGGGACAGTCCTACGAGCAGTACTTC.

This sequence joins TRBV6-5 and TRBJ2-7, with D possibly matching TRBD1 (6 bases). This CDR3 is built from 15 residues. Germline V lookup: CDR1 MNHEY, CDR2 SVGAGI. Trimming cost V 6 bases and J 4 bases, with 19 bases left between them. The CDR3 spells CASSYITLQGYEQYF. CDR3 DNA sequence: TGTGCCAGCAGCTACATCACCTTACAGGGTTACGAGCAGTACTTC.

The sample holds one count of this clone. This chain links TRBV5-6 with TRBJ2-1; the D gene is possibly TRBD2 (6 bases). From germline, CDR1 is SGHDT and CDR2 YYEEEE. V was pared by 0 bases and J by 7 bases, with 11 bases between. This CDR3 spans 14 amino acids. The CDR3 loop is CASSLGGRLNEQFF. In nucleotides, the CDR3 is TGTGCCAGCAGCTTGGGAGGGAGGTTGAATGAGCAGTTCTTC.

In this sample, this clone turned up once. This sample includes further DNA sequences coding for the same CDR3. The genes are TRBV30 and TRBJ2-3; 7 bases map to TRBD2. This CDR3 region has 11 residues. Germline lookup yields CDR1 GTSNPN and CDR2 SVGIG (reference sequence). V gave up 4 bases and J gave up 5 bases; unmatched junction bases: 0. Here the CDR3 DNA reads TGTGCCTGGACGGGGGGAGATACGCAGTATTTT. It codes for CAWTGGDTQYF.

The chain uses TRBV29-1 and TRBJ2-3; a weak D match, TRBD1 (6 bases). Germline V lookup: CDR1 SQVTM, CDR2 ANQGSEA. The CDR3 has 13 residues. Trimming pared 3 bases from V and 5 bases from J, leaving 12 bases between. CDR3 coding DNA: TGCAGCGTTGAGTCCAGGGGTGGAGATACGCAGTATTTT. It specifies CSVESRGGDTQYF.

The gene calls are TRBV10-3 and TRBJ2-5; 12 nucleotides match TRBD1. CDR1 and CDR2 from the germline V gene are ENHRY and SYGVKD. This CDR3 region has 15 residues. V trimming: 6 bases; J trimming: 4 bases; junction bases outside the gene matches: 6. Here the CDR3 DNA reads TGTGCCATCAGGCCGGGACAGGGGGCGGGAGAGACCCAGTACTTC. Translated: CAIRPGQGAGETQYF.

The chain links TRBV2 to TRBJ2-1; 8 positions agree with TRBD2. The germline gives CDR1 SNHLY, CDR2 FYNNEI. This CDR3 has 15 amino acids. V shed 4 bases, J shed 9 bases, and the junction held 11 bases outside the gene matches. The CDR3 DNA reads TGTGCCAGCAGTGTAGTTGAGCGGGGGTATGGTGAGCAGTTCTTC. This encodes CASSVVERGYGEQFF. Looking up the rest from reference TRBV2 and TRBJ2-1 gives the full variable domain: EPEVTQTPSHQVTQMGQEVILRCVPISNHLYFYWYRQILGQKVEFLVSFYNNEISEKSEIFDDQFSVERPDGSNFTLKIRSTKLEDSAMYFCASSVVERGYGEQFFGPGTRLTVL.

The DNA of the CDR3 is TGTGCCAGCAGTGAGGAAATAAGTTCACCCCTCCACTTT. It translates to CASSEEISSPLHF. The chain recombines TRBV6-4 with TRBJ1-6; D not certain. CDR1 is MRHNA, CDR2 SNTAGT, per germline. This CDR3 spans 13 amino acids. Trimming shortened V by 3 bases and J by 9 bases, and 9 bases separated the two germline ends.

The chain is built from TRBV5-6 and TRBJ1-3; tentatively, D is TRBD1 (6 bases). CDR1 is SGHDT, CDR2 YYEEEE, per germline. V gave up 6 bases and J gave up 0 bases, with 13 bases separating them. The CDR3 covers 15 residues. This CDR3 is CASTRGGVSGNTIYF. CDR3 coding DNA: TGTGCCAGCACCCGAGGGGGGGTCTCTGGAAACACCATATATTTT.

The chain joins TRBV19 to TRBJ1-2; maybe TRBD1 (5 bases). This CDR3 spans 14 amino acids. The germline V gene has CDR1 LNHDA and CDR2 SQIVND (reference sequence). V gave up 3 bases and J gave up 7 bases, with 15 bases separating them. CDR3 in amino acids: CASSMGPGFGGYTF. The CDR3, as DNA: TGTGCCAGTAGTATGGGGCCTGGGTTCGGTGGCTACACCTTC.

This clone was recorded only once. V usage is TRBV30 and J usage is TRBJ1-4; 7 positions match TRBD1. Germline CDR1 reads GTSNPN; CDR2 reads SVGIG (reference sequence). The V and J ends lost 1 base and 3 bases, in that order; junction bases with no gene match: 2. This CDR3 region has 14 residues. The CDR3, as DNA: TGTGCCTGGAGTGGGGACAGCTCTAATGAAAAACTGTTTTTT. Its protein product is CAWSGDSSNEKLFF.

The chain combines TRBV29-1 with TRBJ2-5; D is perhaps TRBD1 (6 bases). The length of the CDR3 is 11 residues. Trimming removed 0 bases from V and 11 bases from J, with 10 bases in between. Germline CDR1 and CDR2: SQVTM and ANQGSEA. The CDR3 is CSVEEGAVQYF. The CDR3, as DNA: TGCAGCGTTGAAGAGGGGGCAGTGCAGTACTTC.

The chain recombines TRBV29-1 with TRBJ2-7; 12 positions agree with TRBD2. The germline V gene has CDR1 SQVTM and CDR2 ANQGSEA. The CDR3 is made up of 14 amino acids. V trimming: 6 bases; J trimming: 1 base; junction bases outside the gene matches: 4. CDR3 DNA: TGCAGCGTCCTAACTAGCGGGAGGTCCTACGAGCAGTACTTC. It codes for CSVLTSGRSYEQYF.

The J gene is TRBJ2-5, the V gene TRBV19; D ambiguous. The CDR3 extends over 13 amino acids. Germline V gives CDR1 LNHDA, CDR2 SQIVND (reference sequence). The V end lost 1 base, the J end lost 10 bases, and 13 bases lay between the germline ends. In nucleotides, the CDR3 is TGTGCCAGTAGTATAGGAGAGAAGAGAGGCCAGTACTTC. This translates into CASSIGEKRGQYF.

The chain joins TRBV10-1 to TRBJ2-7, with TRBD1 matching 8 bases. The CDR3 is made up of 16 amino acids. V lost 4 bases and J lost 0; bases outside the gene matches: 8. CDR1 and CDR2 from the germline V gene are WNHNN and SYGVQD (reference sequence). The CDR3 DNA reads as TGCGCCAGCAGTGGGGGGGCCGGACAGGGCTCCTACGAGCAGTACTTC. Translated: CASSGGAGQGSYEQYF.

This rearrangement joins TRBV6-1 to TRBJ2-4, with 8 bases identical to TRBD2. CDR1 and CDR2 from the germline V gene are MNHNS and SASEGT. The CDR3 has 14 amino acids. V lost 6 bases and J lost 8; bases outside the gene matches: 9. As DNA, the CDR3 is TGTGCCAGCAGCCCACCCCCGGGGGGGGACATTCAGTACTTC. Residues: CASSPPPGGDIQYF.